This T cell receptor beta chain appears in the sequencing data of a study of cytomegalovirus exposure and HLA in healthy donors. The germline V and J ends were trimmed by 4 bases and 1 base, with 13 bases remaining between them. Germline V gene sequence: CDR1 SEHNR, CDR2 FQNEAQ (reference sequence). The CDR3 sequence is 15 residues long. With 60 Vbeta and 13 Jbeta primers, the PCR was carried out. Using immunoSEQ multiplex PCR, the repertoire was profiled, and TCRdb retains in-frame clones only, with some absent. The data contain 150,000 or so clones, approximately 84% of them singletons. The chain carries TRBV7-9 and TRBJ1-2; D perhaps matches TRBD1 (6 bases). This clonotype was obtained from a man aged 25-45 years in good health and CMV-seronegative. Specimen: PBMCs. The DNA for the CDR3 is TGTGCCAGCAGCTCCAACGGACAGCTTAACTATGGCTACACCTTC. Amino acids: CASSSNGQLNYGYTF.